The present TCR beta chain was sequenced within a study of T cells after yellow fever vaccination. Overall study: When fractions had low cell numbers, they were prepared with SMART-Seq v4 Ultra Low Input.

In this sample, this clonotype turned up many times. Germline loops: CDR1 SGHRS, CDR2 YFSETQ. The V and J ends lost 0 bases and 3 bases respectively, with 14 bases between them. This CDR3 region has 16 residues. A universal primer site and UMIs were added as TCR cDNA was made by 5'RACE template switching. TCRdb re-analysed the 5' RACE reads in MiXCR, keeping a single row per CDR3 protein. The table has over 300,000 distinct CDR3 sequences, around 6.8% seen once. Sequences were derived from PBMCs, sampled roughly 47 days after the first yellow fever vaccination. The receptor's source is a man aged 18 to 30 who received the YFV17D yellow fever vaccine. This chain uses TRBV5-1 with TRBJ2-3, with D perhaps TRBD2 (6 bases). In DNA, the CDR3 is TGCGCCAGCAGCTTGGGCGCACACGGACTAACAGATACGCAGTATTTT. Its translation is CASSLGAHGLTDTQYF.